The 30 T cell receptor beta chains below were found in one sample sequenced in a study of somatic mutations in cytotoxic T cells in rheumatoid arthritis. Assay used: immunoSEQ multiplex PCR; TCRdb lists only in-frame clones, some missing. This sample has 25,000 to 30,000 clones, with over 65% found just once. Sequencing was performed on CD8+ T cells sorted from blood. These receptor sequences come from a woman between 18 and 30 years old in good health.

V and J are TRBV7-9 and TRBJ2-3; D gene unclear. The germline V gene encodes CDR1 SEHNR and CDR2 FQNEAQ (reference sequence). This CDR3 has 13 residues. Deletions cut 6 bases from V and 5 bases from J, with 12 bases between. The CDR3 region has the DNA TGTGCCAGCAGGCCTCCTTCGGAAGATACGCAGTATTTT. The encoded protein is CASRPPSEDTQYF.

The chain links TRBV4-2 to TRBJ2-3, with TRBD2 identical over 12 bases. Germline V gene lookup returns CDR1 LGHNA and CDR2 YNFKEQ. V shed 0 bases and J 4 bases; nucleotides not matched to a gene: 5. The CDR3 consists of 17 residues. CDR3 DNA: TGTGCCAGCAGCCAAGAACCCACTAGCGGGAGGTCAGATACGCAGTATTTT. Translated, it gives CASSQEPTSGRSDTQYF.

Only one count was recorded for this clone. DNA of the CDR3: TGTGCCTGGAGTTTGGGGGCCGGGACAGGGGCCTACAATGAGCAGTTCTTC. Translating it yields CAWSLGAGTGAYNEQFF. The V call is TRBV30, the J call TRBJ2-1; 10 nucleotides align to TRBD1. The CDR3 length is 17 residues. V gave up 2 bases and J gave up 2 bases; unmatched junction bases: 9. Per the germline V gene, CDR1 is GTSNPN and CDR2 is SVGIG (reference sequence).

The genes are TRBV19 and TRBJ1-1; TRBD1 is a possible D gene (5 bases). The V gene lost 5 bases and the J gene lost 1 base, with 8 bases spanning the gap. This CDR3 spans 13 amino acids. The germline CDR1 and CDR2 sequences are LNHDA and SQIVND (reference sequence). CDR3 DNA: TGTGCCAGTAGTCAACAGGAGAACACTGAAGCTTTCTTT. Protein sequence: CASSQQENTEAFF.

This chain connects TRBV5-4 to TRBJ2-2; no definite D call. Per the germline V gene, CDR1 is SGHNT and CDR2 is YYREEE (reference sequence). V lost 7 bases and J lost 1, with 8 bases in between. The CDR3 has 13 residues. The DNA for the CDR3 is TGTGCCAGCGAGGCACAGAACACCGGGGAGCTGTTTTTT. It is translated as CASEAQNTGELFF. Complete variable domain (other parts from reference TRBV5-4 and TRBJ2-2): ETGVTQSPTHLIKTRGQQVTLRCSSQSGHNTVSWYQQALGQGPQFIFQYYREEENGRGNFPPRFSGLQFPNYSSELNVNALELDDSALYLCASEAQNTGELFFGEGSRLTVL.

Only one count was recorded for this clone. The chain has TRBV5-1 and TRBJ1-4, with D perhaps matching TRBD1 (6 bases). There are 15 residues in the CDR3. V shed 6 bases and J shed 6 bases, with 18 bases lying between them. Germline CDR1 is SGHRS and CDR2 is YFSETQ. In DNA, the CDR3 is TGCGCCAGCACCCTCGGGGGCTTAGAGGATGAAAAACTGTTTTTT. Encoded protein: CASTLGGLEDEKLFF. Filled out from reference TRBV5-1 and TRBJ1-4, the complete variable domain reads KAGVTQTPRYLIKTRGQQVTLSCSPISGHRSVSWYQQTPGQGLQFLFEYFSETQRNKGNFPGRFSGRQFSNSRSEMNVSTLELGDSALYLCASTLGGLEDEKLFFGSGTQLSVL.

Notes on this clone: At the DNA level, this CDR3 is encoded by other sequences in the same sample as well. J is TRBJ1-5 and V is TRBV27; D perhaps matches TRBD1 (6 bases). CDR3 size: 12 residues. V was pared by 8 bases and J by 4 bases, with 9 bases between. CDR1 and CDR2 from the germline V gene are MNHEY and SMNVEV (reference sequence). The CDR3 sequence is CASRGTNQPQHF. CDR3 DNA sequence: TGTGCCAGCCGGGGGACAAATCAGCCCCAGCATTTT.

The chain has TRBV4-1 and TRBJ1-1; D may be TRBD1 (5 bases). The CDR3 totals 12 residues. V gave up 1 base and J gave up 8 bases, with 8 bases separating them. From germline, CDR1 is MGHRA and CDR2 YSYEKL. CDR3 in amino acids: CASSQAGPEAFF. CDR3 sequence (DNA): TGCGCCAGCAGCCAAGCGGGGCCGGAAGCTTTCTTT.

The rearrangement uses TRBV7-9 and TRBJ1-1, with 7 bases identical to TRBD1. V shed 5 bases and J 3 bases; nucleotides not matched to a gene: 12. Germline loops: CDR1 SEHNR, CDR2 FQNEAQ (reference sequence). The CDR3 consists of 16 residues. CDR3 in amino acids: CASSPGGGLADTEAFF. The DNA of the CDR3 is TGTGCCAGCAGCCCAGGAGGGGGCTTGGCGGACACTGAAGCTTTCTTT.

The gene calls are TRBV27 and TRBJ1-5; TRBD1 might be the D (5 bases). This CDR3 contains 15 residues. Looked up from germline, CDR1 is MNHEY and CDR2 is SMNVEV (reference sequence). V lost 3 bases, J lost 4 bases, and 13 bases lay in between. CDR3 nucleotide sequence: TGTGCCAGCAGTTTGGGGGACGGGAATAATCAGCCCCAGCATTTT. Protein: CASSLGDGNNQPQHF.

This clone was seen once. The chain employs TRBV28 and TRBJ2-7; TRBD2 agrees at 8 bases. The CDR3 sequence is 16 residues long. Unmatched junction bases numbered 10, after V lost 3 bases and J lost 3 bases. Germline CDR1 and CDR2: MDHEN and SYDVKM. The CDR3 coding sequence is TGTGCCAGCAGTTTTCTCCCGGGACTAGGGGGCTACGAGCAGTACTTC. Translation: CASSFLPGLGGYEQYF.

The V and J genes are TRBV14 and TRBJ2-7; perhaps TRBD2 as D (5 bases). V shed 4 bases and J shed 5 bases, with 18 bases lying between them. The CDR3 extends over 15 amino acids. Germline assignment: CDR1 SGHDN and CDR2 FVKESK. The DNA for the CDR3 is TGTGCCAGCAGCCCCCTAGCATCCTCGATCCACGAGCAGTACTTC. It encodes CASSPLASSIHEQYF.

Sample share makes this clone medium-sized. The chain uses TRBV4-1 and TRBJ2-7, with D unclear. The V gene lost 0 bases and the J gene lost 2 bases, with 8 bases spanning the gap. The germline V gene encodes CDR1 MGHRA and CDR2 YSYEKL. The CDR3 is 14 amino acids. The CDR3 DNA reads TGCGCCAGCAGCCAAGACCGTGGGGCCTACGAGCAGTACTTC. Translation: CASSQDRGAYEQYF.

V and J are TRBV2 and TRBJ1-2; D is unclear. V gave up 1 base and J gave up 6 bases, with 3 bases separating them. The CDR3 extends over 11 amino acids. Per germline, CDR1 SNHLY and CDR2 FYNNEI. In DNA form, the CDR3 reads TGTGCCAGCAGTGAAGGGGATGGCTACACCTTC. Translated: CASSEGDGYTF.

This clone occurred a few times. V and J are TRBV7-2 and TRBJ2-3; 7 bases map to TRBD2. The CDR3 covers 15 residues. CDR1 is SGHTA and CDR2 is FQGNSA in the germline V gene. V shed 0 bases and J 6 bases; nucleotides not matched to a gene: 6. The CDR3 nucleotides are TGTGCCAGCAGCTTAGCGGGGGGGTTGGCGGATACGCAGTATTTT. Its translation: CASSLAGGLADTQYF.

The chain employs TRBV11-3 and TRBJ2-1; 7 nucleotides align to TRBD2. This CDR3 comprises 15 residues. CDR1 and CDR2 from the germline V gene are SGHNT and YENEEA. The junction had 5 bases not matched to a gene; V was cut back by 0 bases and J by 6 bases. The CDR3 coding sequence is TGTGCCAGCAGCTTAGATTGGGAGGGGACCAATGAGCAGTTCTTC. Translated: CASSLDWEGTNEQFF. The whole variable domain, filled in from reference TRBV11-3 and TRBJ2-1, reads EAGVVQSPRYKIIEKKQPVAFWCNPISGHNTLYWYLQNLGQGPELLIRYENEEAVDDSQLPKDRFSAERLKGVDSTLKIQPAELGDSAVYLCASSLDWEGTNEQFFGPGTRLTVL.

DNA for the CDR3: TGTGCCAGCAGTTCCCCCGAGACAGGGAACTATGGCTACACCTTC. As protein: CASSSPETGNYGYTF. This chain joins TRBV27 and TRBJ1-2; 7 positions match TRBD1. V gave up 4 bases and J gave up 2 bases; unmatched junction bases: 7. The CDR3 contains 15 residues. CDR1 and CDR2 (germline): MNHEY, SMNVEV (reference sequence).

The rearrangement joins TRBV28 to TRBJ2-3; possible D gene TRBD2, 5 bases. There are 15 residues in the CDR3. The V gene's germline CDR1 is MDHEN and CDR2 SYDVKM. Between the trimmed V and J ends, which lost 4 bases and 2 bases, there was a span of 13 bases. The CDR3 bases are TGTGCCAGCAGTTCGGTACGAGGGAACACAGATACGCAGTATTTT. Protein sequence: CASSSVRGNTDTQYF.

A note on this clone: The germline gene is not matched at one end of the junction; a read error may be the cause. The chain links TRBV6-1 to TRBJ1-6; 10 bases line up with TRBD1. The CDR3 spans 16 residues. Germline loops: CDR1 MNHNS, CDR2 SASEGT. DNA of the CDR3: TGTGCCAGCAGGGAAGGGACAGGGGCTTATAATTCACCCCTCCACTTT. It is translated as CASREGTGAYNSPLHF.

The CDR3 loop is CASSVERTGSYNEQFF. The CDR3 DNA reads as TGTGCCAGCAGCGTAGAGCGAACAGGGAGCTACAATGAGCAGTTCTTC. The rearrangement links TRBV9 to TRBJ2-1; D possibly corresponds to TRBD1 (6 bases). The CDR3 has 16 residues. Trimming shortened V by 0 bases and J by 3 bases, and 13 bases separated the two germline ends. Germline CDR1 is SGDLS and CDR2 is YYNGEE.

The chain combines TRBV7-9 with TRBJ1-3; TRBD1 is a possible D gene (5 bases). This CDR3 is built from 17 residues. Trimming shortened V by 3 bases and J by 4 bases, and 19 bases separated the two germline ends. The V gene's germline CDR1 is SEHNR and CDR2 FQNEAQ (reference sequence). In DNA form, the CDR3 reads TGTGCCAGCAGCTTCAGGGCGCGGCCAGAAGAGGGAAACACCATATATTTT. Its protein is CASSFRARPEEGNTIYF.

The chain couples TRBV10-1 to TRBJ1-6; D call uncertain. Germline V CDR1 and CDR2: WNHNN, SYGVQD (reference sequence). The CDR3 sequence is 14 residues long. Deletions cut 4 bases from V and 7 bases from J, with 11 bases between. The chain's CDR3 is CASSVGRKNSPLHF. CDR3 nucleotides: TGCGCCAGCAGTGTGGGCAGGAAAAATTCACCCCTCCACTTT.

This clone was found once. V and J are TRBV2 and TRBJ2-7, with TRBD1 as a possible D gene (6 bases). The germline V gene has CDR1 SNHLY and CDR2 FYNNEI. V dropped 8 bases and J dropped 3 bases, with 8 bases sitting between them. The CDR3 runs 11 residues. CDR3 nucleotides: TGTGCCAGCGCACAGGGCTACGAGCAGTACGTC. This sequence encodes CASAQGYEQYV.

The V gene is TRBV15, the J gene TRBJ2-7; 7 nucleotides agree with TRBD2. This CDR3 has 15 residues. Germline V gene data show CDR1 as LNHNV and CDR2 as YYDKDF (reference sequence). V lost 3 bases to trimming and J lost 4 bases; unmatched junction nucleotides: 9. CDR3 bases: TGTGCCACCAGCAGGGAGCGGGGAGGCGGGTACGAGCAGTACTTC. The encoded protein is CATSRERGGGYEQYF.

This sequence joins TRBV29-1 and TRBJ2-3; D gene ambiguous. There are 12 residues in the CDR3. V lost 0 bases and J lost 6, with 7 bases in between. The V gene's germline CDR1 is SQVTM and CDR2 ANQGSEA. Here the CDR3 reads CSVEESDDTQYF. In DNA, the CDR3 is TGCAGCGTTGAAGAAAGCGATGATACGCAGTATTTT.

The rearrangement uses TRBV7-9 and TRBJ2-2, with 7 positions matching TRBD2. V shed 3 bases, J shed 6 bases, and the junction held 4 bases outside the gene matches. The CDR3 length is 14 residues. CDR1 is SEHNR and CDR2 is FQNEAQ in the germline V gene (reference sequence). CDR3 DNA: TGTGCCAGCAGCTTGAGCGGGGTCGCCGGGGAGCTGTTTTTT. Translation gives CASSLSGVAGELFF.

This sequence joins TRBV5-4 and TRBJ2-3, with D perhaps TRBD2 (6 bases). CDR3 size: 13 residues. Trimming removed 6 bases at V and 6 bases at J, with 14 bases between. Germline V CDR1 and CDR2: SGHNT, YYREEE (reference sequence). CDR3 in DNA: TGTGCCAGCACCCCGGGGGATCGGGATACGCAGTATTTT. This sequence encodes CASTPGDRDTQYF.

The rearrangement links TRBV7-9 to TRBJ1-1; D is undetermined. CDR3 size: 12 residues. V lost 0 bases to trimming and J lost 4 bases, with 3 bases between them. The germline V gene encodes CDR1 SEHNR and CDR2 FQNEAQ (reference sequence). The CDR3 sequence: CASSLAGTEAFF. In DNA, the CDR3 is TGTGCCAGCAGCTTAGCGGGCACTGAAGCTTTCTTT. Full variable domain (remainder filled in from reference TRBV7-9 and TRBJ1-1): DTGVSQNPRHKITKRGQNVTFRCDPISEHNRLYWYRQTLGQGPEFLTYFQNEAQLEKSRLLSDRFSAERPKGSFSTLEIQRTEQGDSAMYLCASSLAGTEAFFGQGTRLTVV.

J is TRBJ1-2 and V is TRBV28; D not resolved. CDR1 and CDR2 from the germline V gene are MDHEN and SYDVKM. The length of the CDR3 is 14 residues. Trimming removed 5 bases from V and 4 bases from J, with 14 bases in between. The CDR3 sequence is CASSPMGTAYGYTF. The CDR3 DNA sequence: TGTGCCAGCAGTCCCATGGGTACCGCCTATGGCTACACCTTC.

This clone was seen a single time. The chain combines TRBV5-1 with TRBJ1-1; no clear D gene. Germline V gene lookup returns CDR1 SGHRS and CDR2 YFSETQ. The CDR3 has 14 amino acids. The ends were cut back, 0 bases at V and 0 bases at J, with 6 bases in the middle. In nucleotides, the CDR3 is TGCGCCAGCAGCTTGGGTGTGCTGAACACTGAAGCTTTCTTT. Its protein product is CASSLGVLNTEAFF. Complete variable domain (other parts from reference TRBV5-1 and TRBJ1-1): KAGVTQTPRYLIKTRGQQVTLSCSPISGHRSVSWYQQTPGQGLQFLFEYFSETQRNKGNFPGRFSGRQFSNSRSEMNVSTLELGDSALYLCASSLGVLNTEAFFGQGTRLTVV.